Listed below are T cell receptor beta chains from one sample, sequenced in a study of T cells in Graves' hyperthyroidism and ophthalmopathy. TCRdb itself ran the multiplex PCR reads through MiXCR, one entry per CDR3 protein. The sample has fewer than 400,000 distinct CDR3 sequences; approximately 15% are singletons. The specimen sequenced was blood. The receptors originated from a woman between 18 and 29 years old with Graves' hyperthyroidism that later progressed to Graves' ophthalmopathy. Both conserved end residues are part of each CDR3. Fields, in order: J gene, V gene, CDR3 protein.

TRBJ2-1 TRBV2 CASSPWEREQFF
TRBJ1-2 TRBV5-4 CASSLVVTEYYGYTF
TRBJ2-5 TRBV13 CASSPVEGETQYF
TRBJ2-7 TRBV12-3/TRBV12-4 CASSIGDRGNEQYF
TRBJ2-7 TRBV9 CASSVESVAGSYEQYF
TRBJ1-5 TRBV2 CASSEEGNSNQPQHF
TRBJ2-1 TRBV29-1 CSVECPTSYNEQFF
TRBJ2-7 TRBV11-2 CASSTGTSVSYEQYF
TRBJ2-7 TRBV11-2 CASSLGQPVWYEQYF
TRBJ2-1 TRBV3-1 CASSQVRTTIWNEQFF
TRBJ2-1 TRBV6-1 CASSYSGGTGPYNEQFF
TRBJ1-2 TRBV20-1 CSAGAGNYGYTF
TRBJ2-7 TRBV19 CASSLRDGGGEQYF
TRBJ2-5 TRBV9 CASSVVNPPNRGHRQETQYF
TRBJ2-7 TRBV20-1 CSARPSGSGEQYF
TRBJ1-1 TRBV20-1 CSARYMRPEAFF
TRBJ2-7 TRBV5-1 CASSLSGQGTSYEQYF
TRBJ1-1 TRBV29-1 CSVSGRLSRTEAFF
TRBJ1-1 TRBV25-1 CASSEFDRATTEAFF
TRBJ1-2 TRBV20-1 CSAQRGEGYGYTF
TRBJ2-3 TRBV7-9 CASSSRQVGATDTQYF
TRBJ2-7 TRBV3-1 CASSQGDRDRSSYEQYF